This TCR beta chain was identified during a study of shared clonotypes between healthy human individuals. Whole-study context: The people who gave samples were a couple of women and a few men aged 18 to 49.

The protocol was immunoSEQ multiplex PCR, while the TCRdb copy is restricted to in-frame clones and leaves out a portion. This sample has some 2.1 million clones, with 95% found just once. Findings and caveats of the study: Relative to their counterparts shared across all four donors, non-shared clonotypes exhibited diminished generation probabilities.

Germline lookup yields CDR1 KGHSH and CDR2 LQKENI. The length of the CDR3 is 14 residues. Trimming stripped 3 bases from V and 7 bases from J, with 13 bases between. A note on this clone: Its antigen remains unknown. Other nucleotide sequences from this sample produce the same CDR3.

Sequenced input: naive CD4+ T cells sorted from blood. The subset was: CD45RA+ positively selected. The source of this sequence is a man aged 18 to 29 in good health. The rearrangement links TRBV18 to TRBJ1-3; D is unclear. CDR3 region: CASSPPSAGNTIYF. The CDR3 DNA reads as TGTGCCAGCTCACCCCCCTCCGCGGGCAACACCATATATTTT.